One sample yielded the 7 T cell receptor beta chains listed below, sequenced in a study of shared clonotypes between healthy human individuals. The repertoire was sequenced with immunoSEQ multiplex PCR; TCRdb's copy has only in-frame clones and lacks some. This repertoire shows a few million clones, around 90% found once; its top ten account for over 0.12%. The sequenced sample was naive CD4+ T cells sorted from blood. The sample's subset: CD45RA+ positively selected. The receptors here all came from a man between 18 and 29 years old in good health.

The rearrangement joins TRBV30 to TRBJ1-6; D possibly corresponds to TRBD1 (5 bases). CDR1 is GTSNPN and CDR2 is SVGIG in the germline V gene (reference sequence). The CDR3 is 15 amino acids. The V and J ends lost 1 base and 10 bases respectively, with 17 bases between them. The CDR3 protein is CAWSADAGSVSPLHF. The CDR3 bases are TGTGCCTGGAGTGCCGATGCAGGGTCTGTGTCACCCCTCCACTTT. Variable domain in full (rest from reference TRBV30 and TRBJ1-6): SQTIHQWPATLVQPVGSPLSLECTVEGTSNPNLYWYRQAAGRGLQLLFYSVGIGQISSEVPQNLSASRPQDRQFILSSKKLLLSDSGFYLCAWSADAGSVSPLHFGNGTRLTVT.

The chain employs TRBV28 and TRBJ2-1, with TRBD2 matching over 9 bases. Trimming at V came to 8 bases and at J to 6 bases, leaving 14 bases not matched to a gene. Germline CDR1 MDHEN, CDR2 SYDVKM. The CDR3 has 16 residues. This CDR3 is CASGRTSVITGNEQFF. The CDR3 DNA sequence: TGTGCCAGCGGCCGGACTAGCGTCATAACGGGCAATGAGCAGTTCTTC.

DNA of the CDR3: TGCGCCAGCAGCCAAGATGGGTGGGGGAATAGCAATCAGCCCCAGCATTTT. It yields the protein CASSQDGWGNSNQPQHF. The chain joins TRBV4-1 to TRBJ1-5; D might be TRBD1 (5 bases). V lost 0 bases and J 0 bases, leaving 12 bases between the germline ends. This CDR3 is built from 17 residues. CDR1 MGHRA and CDR2 YSYEKL come from the germline V gene.

The chain's CDR3 is CASQGQGVEKLFF. In DNA form, the CDR3 reads TGTGCCAGCCAAGGACAGGGAGTTGAAAAACTGTTTTTT. The chain couples TRBV14 to TRBJ1-4; TRBD1 agrees at 8 bases. This CDR3 has 13 amino acids. The V segment lost 8 bases and the J segment 7 bases; nucleotides outside the gene matches: 6. Germline loops: CDR1 SGHDN, CDR2 FVKESK.

The rearrangement uses TRBV28 and TRBJ1-5; D remains ambiguous. Germline V gene lookup returns CDR1 MDHEN and CDR2 SYDVKM. This CDR3 comprises 13 residues. V lost 1 base and J 4 bases, leaving 5 bases between the germline ends. The CDR3 DNA follows: TGTGCCAGCAGTTTATTGGAAAATCAGCCCCAGCATTTT. Residues: CASSLLENQPQHF.

This clone was picked up a small number of times. V usage is TRBV18 and J usage is TRBJ1-2; D might be TRBD1 (5 bases). The germline CDR1 and CDR2 sequences are KGHSH and LQKENI. Trimming removed 6 bases from V and 8 bases from J, with 13 bases in between. The CDR3 runs to 12 residues. In nucleotides, the CDR3 is TGTGCCAGCTCTCGGGACGGCGGCGGCTACACCTTC. This translates into CASSRDGGGYTF.

The genes are TRBV6-5 and TRBJ2-1; possible D gene TRBD1, 5 bases. Germline V gene sequence: CDR1 MNHEY, CDR2 SVGAGI. Trimming shortened V by 6 bases and J by 6 bases, and 15 bases separated the two germline ends. The CDR3 consists of 14 residues. The CDR3 here is CASSRYPGINEQFF. In DNA form, the CDR3 reads TGTGCCAGCAGCCGATACCCAGGGATCAATGAGCAGTTCTTC.